One sample yielded the 2 T cell receptor beta chains listed below, sequenced in a study of cytomegalovirus exposure and HLA in healthy donors. Sequenced by immunoSEQ multiplex PCR; TCRdb stores in-frame clones only, minus some. Among some 50,000 clones listed, nearly 95% were seen once. Sequenced sample: PBMCs. The receptors come from a woman under 30 in good health and CMV-seropositive.

The V call is TRBV29-1, the J call TRBJ2-3; 9 bases align to TRBD1. With V trimmed by 7 bases and J by 5 bases, 4 bases remained unmatched. The length of the CDR3 is 12 residues. Germline CDR1 and CDR2: SQVTM and ANQGSEA. CDR3 coding DNA: TGCAGCGCAAGGGGACAGGGAGATACGCAGTATTTT. Protein sequence: CSARGQGDTQYF.

The table lists this clone with a few counts. J is TRBJ1-2 and V is TRBV2; D is uncertain. Germline V gives CDR1 SNHLY, CDR2 FYNNEI. The CDR3 consists of 9 residues. V was shortened by 8 bases and J by 6 bases, with 4 bases between the two germline ends. The CDR3, as DNA: TGTGCCAGCCGAGATGGCTACACCTTC. Its translation: CASRDGYTF.